The text below deals with one T cell receptor beta chain. Repertoires were generated with immunoSEQ multiplex PCR, while TCRdb's copy carries only in-frame clones and drops some. The sample shows 2 million to 2.5 million clones, around 90% of them seen only once. The germline V and J ends were trimmed by 7 bases and 5 bases, with 14 bases remaining between them. The V gene's germline CDR1 is SGHVS and CDR2 FNYEAQ. The CDR3 is made up of 14 amino acids. This record belongs to a study of shared clonotypes between healthy human individuals. The TCR originated in a man between 18 and 35 years old in good health. Some clones in this sample may be carry-over from other donors' samples. The sequencing input was naive CD4+ T cells from PBMCs. Subset denoted: CD45RA+ positively selected. The chain combines TRBV7-6 with TRBJ2-2, with unresolved D. The CDR3 here is CASKRGAQTGELFF. In nucleotides, the CDR3 is TGTGCCAGCAAACGCGGAGCGCAAACCGGGGAGCTGTTTTTT.